A selection of T cell receptor beta chains follows, all from one sample in a study of blood T cell repertoires in COVID-19. Here immunoSEQ multiplex PCR was the method, and the copy in TCRdb shows in-frame clones only, minus some. Of some 150,000 clones in the sample, about 86% were seen once. The material sequenced was peripheral blood. The receptors come from a woman in her fifties or sixties with acute or convalescent COVID-19. Both conserved end residues are trimmed from each CDR3. The order of the fields is J gene, V gene, CDR3 protein.

TRBJ2-2 TRBV28 ASSPTSGGAKSTGELF
TRBJ1-4 TRBV4-3 ASSPQAGVLGEKLF
TRBJ2-2 TRBV18 ASSPLTRGGAGELF
TRBJ1-2 TRBV28 ASTTAGTGSYGYT
TRBJ2-4 TRBV24-1 ATSDPRTSGNIQY
TRBJ2-5 TRBV2 ASRGGQETQY
TRBJ2-5 TRBV4-3 ASSQGAHQETQY
TRBJ1-2 TRBV19 ASSRSRDRAEVYGYT
TRBJ2-3 TRBV3-1/TRBV3-2 ASSLQGLATDTQY
TRBJ1-5 TRBV5-6 ASSLGQGYNQPQH
TRBJ1-3 TRBV7-2 ASSLDSSGNTIY
TRBJ1-5 TRBV7-2 ASSSTLINQPQH
TRBJ1-2 TRBV28 ASSSRATGYT
TRBJ1-1 TRBV10-2 ASRPGQNEAF
TRBJ1-6 TRBV27 ASSFQQGASPLH
TRBJ1-1 TRBV7-2 ASSLGRGRAAF
TRBJ1-2 TRBV10-3 AISLGTGLDGYT
TRBJ1-1 TRBV4-3 ASSHTRLGTGVGAF
TRBJ1-1 TRBV11-2 ASLLLTENTEAF
TRBJ1-1 TRBV6-5 ASSLRDRGNTEAF
TRBJ2-2 TRBV2 ASSEQGQEGGELF
TRBJ1-1 TRBV10-3 ATRDIPKGGAF
TRBJ1-2 TRBV7-9 ASSPQGNYGYT
TRBJ2-5 TRBV5-4 ASSSRQGVDQETQY
TRBJ2-3 TRBV18 ASSRSTGRGDTQY
TRBJ2-1 TRBV10-3 ATNSRPGGDGEQF
TRBJ2-1 TRBV7-7 ASSLYRPGEGYYNEQF
TRBJ2-7 TRBV7-9 ASSLWAVDEQY
TRBJ1-3 TRBV19 ASMRRAPGNTIY
TRBJ2-7 TRBV19 ASSIAGQGHEQY
TRBJ2-3 TRBV5-4 ASSLGLAGFTDTQY
TRBJ2-1 TRBV7-8 ASSLWASGGNPSYNEQF
TRBJ1-2 TRBV30 AWSSFEAPGQVNYGYT
TRBJ1-2 TRBV9 ASSADSYGYT
TRBJ1-2 TRBV6-5 ASRPQQGANYGYT
TRBJ1-2 TRBV7-2 ASSSTLPGLLGVNYGYT
TRBJ2-3 TRBV5-8 ASSLGQADTQY
TRBJ1-2 TRBV7-3 ASSSVPGTGFYGYT
TRBJ1-1 TRBV5-1 ASTRQGAGLGTEAF
TRBJ1-3 TRBV28 ASRQAGNTIY
TRBJ2-1 TRBV27 ASSFSKRGNEQF
TRBJ1-1 TRBV5-4 ASSLDSNTEAF
TRBJ1-2 TRBV4-3 ASSPAGGTYGYT
TRBJ2-1 TRBV5-1 ASSLNSPPGNEQF
TRBJ2-7 TRBV11-3 ASSFGQDEQY
TRBJ1-2 TRBV10-3 AITGQGLYGYT